This entry concerns a single TCR beta chain. The antigen remains unidentified. This sample stems from a study of OX40 agonist ivuxolimab in advanced cancers. V lost 3 bases, J lost 5 bases, and 10 bases lay in between. The CDR3 runs to 14 residues. Germline loops: CDR1 SEHNR, CDR2 FQNEAQ (reference sequence). Repertoires were generated with immunoSEQ multiplex PCR, while TCRdb's copy carries only in-frame clones and drops some. The table records tens of thousands of clones, approximately 91% of them present only once. Points from the study as a whole: Blood T cells, both CD4+ and CD8+, expanded clonally by week 6 at 0.1 to 3.0 mg/kg. Expansion of clones was among the lowest in partial responders at 0.1-3.0 mg/kg. No determination was made of the antigen specificity of the expanded peripheral T cells.

This specimen consisted of CD4+ or CD8+ T cells sorted from blood, obtained in a trial of the OX40 agonist ivuxolimab. This clonotype was obtained from an adult with an advanced solid tumor such as melanoma, head and neck, liver or kidney cancer. The chain joins TRBV7-9 to TRBJ1-4, with D unresolved. CDR3 coding DNA: TGTGCCAGCAGCTTTCACAGTCTGAATGAAAAACTGTTTTTT. The encoded protein is CASSFHSLNEKLFF.